The sequence of this T cell receptor (beta chain) was determined in a study of CD8+CD57+ T cells in acquired aplastic anemia. In regard to this clonotype: No antigen is known for it.

Genomic DNA was employed as the template in profiling TCR beta VDJ and CDR3. TCRdb used MiXCR to reprocess the reads, holding one entry per CDR3 protein. The table lists hundreds of thousands of distinct CDR3 sequences, under 55% of them singletons, with about 20% in the top ten. The patients chosen for sequencing had shown expansion of CD8+CD57+ cells (detected by flow cytometry). Regarding the study as a whole: A set of about 28 CD8+ CDR3 sequences was shared between patients and controls, and these sequences appeared highly expressed in patients.

Germline V CDR1 and CDR2: SGHNT, YYREEE (reference sequence). Trimming pared 7 bases from V and 7 bases from J, leaving 9 bases between. The CDR3 is 11 residues long. The sample comprised sorted CD4+, CD8+, or CD8+CD57+ T cells (not recorded which) from PBMCs. This sequence was found in a human donor with aplastic anemia. The chain has TRBV5-4 and TRBJ2-1; TRBD2 might be the D (6 bases). The CDR3 nucleotides are TGTGCCAGCCGCGGGGAGAATGAGCAGTTCTTC. It translates to CASRGENEQFF. Full variable domain (missing parts from reference TRBV5-4 and TRBJ2-1): ETGVTQSPTHLIKTRGQQVTLRCSSQSGHNTVSWYQQALGQGPQFIFQYYREEENGRGNFPPRFSGLQFPNYSSELNVNALELDDSALYLCASRGENEQFFGPGTRLTVL.